The 32 T cell receptor beta chains below were found in one sample sequenced in a study of T-cell reconstitution after alpha-beta-depleted transplantation in children. This sample's TCRbeta library carried unique molecular identifier barcodes. From the PCR reads, TCRdb called clonotypes with MiXCR, one entry per CDR3 protein. The sample has 300,000 or so distinct CDR3 sequences, approximately 9.8% seen once. The source was PBMCs from the stem cell graft donor, collected from the stem cell graft. These receptor sequences come from a human donor who donated a stem cell graft to a child with SCID.

This clonotype was recorded at least ten times. J is TRBJ2-3 and V is TRBV5-1; no firm D call. The CDR3 loop spans 13 amino acids. The ends were cut back, 4 bases at V and 4 bases at J, with 10 bases in the middle. Germline values: CDR1 SGHRS, CDR2 YFSETQ. CDR3 DNA sequence: TGCGCCAGCAGCGAAACATCCGCAGATACGCAGTATTTT. It is translated as CASSETSADTQYF.

This clonotype was counted a few times. This chain connects TRBV12-3 or TRBV12-4 to TRBJ2-7; maybe TRBD1 (5 bases). The CDR3 sequence is 15 residues long. Trimming took off 3 bases at V and 1 base at J, with 13 bases between the two ends. The CDR3 coding sequence is TGTGCCAGCAGTTTTCGGCAGGGTGGTTCCTACGAGCAGTACTTC. Translated: CASSFRQGGSYEQYF.

This clonotype was seen more than once but under ten times. The chain carries TRBV20-1 and TRBJ1-1; D unresolved. CDR1 DFQATT and CDR2 SNEGSKA come from the germline V gene (reference sequence). The V end lost 2 bases, the J end lost 3 bases, and 10 bases lay between the germline ends. The CDR3 is 13 residues long. CDR3 bases: TGCAGTGCTAGACCCGACCCCTACACTGAAGCTTTCTTT. It encodes CSARPDPYTEAFF.

The chain is built from TRBV7-9 and TRBJ2-5; D unclear. CDR1 and CDR2 from the germline V gene are SEHNR and FQNEAQ (reference sequence). V shed 7 bases and J shed 5 bases, with 14 bases lying between them. This CDR3 is 13 amino acids long. This CDR3 reads CASNLLVGETQYF. CDR3 sequence (DNA): TGTGCCAGCAACCTGTTGGTCGGGGAGACCCAGTACTTC.

The sample holds many counts of this clonotype. The V call is TRBV12-3 or TRBV12-4, the J call TRBJ1-2; D is perhaps TRBD1 (5 bases). The V end lost 4 bases, the J end lost 5 bases, and 5 bases lay between the germline ends. The CDR3 totals 11 residues. CDR3 protein: CASSWGYGYTF. The CDR3 bases are TGTGCCAGCAGTTGGGGGTATGGCTACACCTTC.

This clonotype was seen only a few times. The chain is built from TRBV4-2 and TRBJ2-1; unclear D gene. This CDR3 region has 14 residues. Trimming removed 0 bases from V and 5 bases from J, with 8 bases in between. Per the germline V gene, CDR1 is LGHNA and CDR2 is YNFKEQ. This chain's CDR3 is CASSQETVDNEQFF. CDR3 nucleotides: TGTGCCAGCAGCCAAGAAACGGTCGACAATGAGCAGTTCTTC.

The CDR3 DNA sequence: TGTGCCAGCAGTTTAGGGGCAGGGACTAACTACGAGCAGTACTTC. This gives the protein CASSLGAGTNYEQYF. The J gene is TRBJ2-7, the V gene TRBV27; 7 bases map to TRBD2. Germline CDR1 and CDR2: MNHEY and SMNVEV (reference sequence). Losses at the gene ends were 2 bases for V and 3 bases for J; bases not matched to a gene: 7. The CDR3 spans 15 residues.

This clonotype was detected many times. The rearrangement joins TRBV7-9 to TRBJ1-1; D gene unclear. Trimming pared 8 bases from V and 0 bases from J, leaving 16 bases between. Germline loops: CDR1 SEHNR, CDR2 FQNEAQ (reference sequence). This CDR3 contains 15 residues. This CDR3 reads CASGEMGIMNTEAFF. The CDR3 coding sequence is TGTGCCAGCGGGGAAATGGGGATCATGAACACTGAAGCTTTCTTT.

The chain couples TRBV6-1 to TRBJ2-5, with 11 bases lining up with TRBD2. The CDR3 is 13 residues long. The V gene end was trimmed by 10 bases and the J gene end by 3 bases; junction bases not matched to a gene: 4. CDR1 is MNHNS, CDR2 SASEGT, per germline. The CDR3 is CATELAGEETQYF. Here the CDR3 DNA reads TGTGCCACCGAACTAGCGGGGGAAGAGACCCAGTACTTC.

The CDR3 nucleotides read TGTGCCAGCAGCCACGTTTCGGACACTGAAGCTTTCTTT. Amino acid sequence: CASSHVSDTEAFF. The chain recombines TRBV7-6 with TRBJ1-1; D gene ambiguous. Germline values: CDR1 SGHVS, CDR2 FNYEAQ. V lost 5 bases and J lost 3, with 10 bases in between. The CDR3 runs to 13 residues.

The V call is TRBV11-2, the J call TRBJ2-5; either TRBD1 or TRBD2 may supply D (5 bases each). CDR3 length equals 15 residues. V shed 2 bases and J shed 3 bases, with 13 bases lying between them. Per germline, CDR1 SGHAT and CDR2 FQNNGV. CDR3 loop: CASSLLGAVEETQYF. In DNA form, the CDR3 reads TGTGCCAGCAGCTTACTCGGGGCGGTGGAAGAGACCCAGTACTTC.

This clonotype was detected ten times or more. The chain couples TRBV29-1 to TRBJ2-1; 9 nucleotides agree with TRBD1. CDR1 and CDR2 from the germline V gene are SQVTM and ANQGSEA. There are 16 residues in the CDR3. V was pared by 0 bases and J by 0 bases, with 3 bases of the junction left unmatched. The CDR3 DNA reads TGCAGCGTTGAAGATCCGGACAGGGGCTCCTACAATGAGCAGTTCTTC. It translates to CSVEDPDRGSYNEQFF.

The sample holds many counts of this clonotype. This chain's CDR3 is CASTPPGITEAFF. The DNA of the CDR3 is TGTGCCAGCACACCTCCGGGGATCACTGAAGCTTTCTTT. J is TRBJ1-1 and V is TRBV3-1; no firm D call. Germline V gene lookup returns CDR1 LGHDT and CDR2 YNNKEL (reference sequence). The CDR3 is made up of 13 amino acids. The V and J ends lost 7 bases and 4 bases respectively, with 13 bases between them.

Comment on this clonotype: Since a much larger clone is just one base distant, this may be a read error. The chain joins TRBV20-1 to TRBJ2-2; 7 bases align to TRBD1. This CDR3 is 15 amino acids long. Germline V gene sequence: CDR1 DFQATT, CDR2 SNEGSKA (reference sequence). The CDR3 sequence: CSARERDRATWELFF. CDR3 nucleotides: TGCAGTGCTAGAGAACGGGACAGAGCCACCTGGGAGCTGTTTTTT.

This clonotype was found many times. At one of its ends the junction is not consistent with the germline gene, which may arise from a read error. The CDR3 here is CASGDSSYEQYF. CDR3 DNA: TGTGCCAGTGGGGACAGCTCCTACGAGCAGTACTTC. The chain carries TRBV5-1 and TRBJ2-7, with 7 bases that match TRBD1. Germline CDR1 SGHRS, CDR2 YFSETQ. The CDR3 covers 12 residues.

This clonotype was seen ten or more times. The chain combines TRBV12-3 or TRBV12-4 with TRBJ1-1; D uncertain. This CDR3 comprises 12 residues. The V gene lost 6 bases and the J gene lost 2 bases, with 7 bases spanning the gap. The CDR3 DNA is TGTGCCAGCAGCACAAGCAACACTGAAGCTTTCTTT. This encodes CASSTSNTEAFF.

This clonotype has at least ten counts. The chain combines TRBV5-1 with TRBJ2-3; D gene ambiguous. The germline V gene encodes CDR1 SGHRS and CDR2 YFSETQ. V gave up 7 bases and J gave up 0 bases, with 12 bases separating them. The CDR3 covers 14 residues. The DNA for the CDR3 is TGCGCCAGCTCGTTGGGTGCTAGCACAGATACGCAGTATTTT. Translating gives CASSLGASTDTQYF.

This clonotype was seen a handful of times. This chain connects TRBV12-3 or TRBV12-4 to TRBJ1-6; 8 nucleotides match TRBD1. Trimming removed 6 bases from V and 7 bases from J; junction bases left unmatched: 5. This CDR3 spans 14 amino acids. In nucleotides, the CDR3 is TGTGCCAGCAGGGAAGGGACAGGAAATTCACCCCTCCACTTT. Protein product: CASREGTGNSPLHF.

The CDR3 loop is CASSPRGLTEAFF. The CDR3 DNA reads TGTGCCAGCAGCCCTCGAGGGCTCACTGAAGCTTTCTTT. V usage is TRBV7-3 and J usage is TRBJ1-1; D not resolved. Germline assignment: CDR1 SGHTA and CDR2 FQGTGA. V was trimmed by 5 bases and J by 4 bases, leaving 11 bases between them. This CDR3 is built from 13 residues.

The chain recombines TRBV29-1 with TRBJ2-2; TRBD2 agrees at 8 bases. This CDR3 contains 16 residues. Germline assignment: CDR1 SQVTM and CDR2 ANQGSEA. J gave up 8 bases and V 1 base, and 12 bases lay outside the gene matches. CDR3 DNA sequence: TGCAGCGTTGAAGGCCTAGCGGGCTCCTCTTTGGGGGAGCTGTTTTTT. Translation: CSVEGLAGSSLGELFF.

The chain combines TRBV7-8 with TRBJ2-7, with D uncertain. Trimming took 5 bases from V and 3 from J, leaving 14 bases between them. CDR1 and CDR2 (germline): SGHVS, FQNEAQ. The CDR3 has 14 residues. The chain's CDR3 is CASSQKTPNYEQYF. DNA for the CDR3: TGTGCCAGCAGCCAGAAGACTCCCAACTACGAGCAGTACTTC.

There are a few counts of this clonotype. The V and J genes are TRBV18 and TRBJ2-3, with a tentative D call TRBD2 (5 bases). The V gene's germline CDR1 is KGHSH and CDR2 LQKENI. Between the trimmed V and J ends, which lost 6 bases and 0 bases, there was a span of 13 bases. The CDR3 length is 15 residues. Here the CDR3 reads CASSLEATSTDTQYF. The CDR3 DNA reads TGTGCCAGCTCCCTGGAGGCAACTAGCACAGATACGCAGTATTTT.

In this sample, this clonotype turned up many times. The chain is built from TRBV5-1 and TRBJ2-4, with D possibly called TRBD1 or TRBD2 (5 bases each). The germline gives CDR1 SGHRS, CDR2 YFSETQ. The CDR3 runs to 18 residues. Trimming shortened V by 1 base and J by 0 bases, and 17 bases separated the two germline ends. CDR3 sequence reads: CASSLSGPDSLAKNIQYF. CDR3 sequence (DNA): TGCGCCAGCAGCTTGTCGGGGCCGGACTCACTAGCCAAAAACATTCAGTACTTC.

The chain links TRBV5-4 to TRBJ2-2, with no clear D. V dropped 7 bases and J dropped 5 bases, with 9 bases sitting between them. Germline values: CDR1 SGHNT, CDR2 YYREEE (reference sequence). The CDR3 sequence is 12 residues long. The CDR3 here is CASRPGTGELFF. The CDR3, as DNA: TGTGCCAGCCGCCCCGGAACCGGGGAGCTGTTTTTT.

The table lists this clonotype with a few counts. The V call is TRBV19, the J call TRBJ2-7; TRBD1 matches at 7 bases. CDR1 and CDR2 (germline): LNHDA, SQIVND (reference sequence). The CDR3 covers 13 residues. J gave up 6 bases and V 5 bases, and 7 bases lay outside the gene matches. The CDR3 spells CASSPTRTGEQYF. As DNA, the CDR3 is TGTGCCAGTAGTCCCACCCGGACAGGCGAGCAGTACTTC.

V and J are TRBV5-5 and TRBJ2-2; a weak D match, TRBD1 (5 bases). Germline V gene data show CDR1 as SGHKS and CDR2 as YYEKEE (reference sequence). The CDR3 runs 17 residues. Trimming cost V 0 bases and J 0 bases, with 12 bases left between them. CDR3 nucleotide sequence: TGTGCCAGCAGCTTGGCCCAGGGCCGATCGAACACCGGGGAGCTGTTTTTT. It specifies CASSLAQGRSNTGELFF.

Many counts were recorded for this clonotype. The chain is built from TRBV5-1 and TRBJ2-1; 8 bases map to TRBD1. This CDR3 spans 16 amino acids. The ends lost 4 bases at V and 8 bases at J; junction bases unmatched: 14. Germline V gene lookup returns CDR1 SGHRS and CDR2 YFSETQ. CDR3 sequence reads: CASSPGRQGSSDEQFF. Written as DNA, the CDR3 is TGCGCCAGCAGCCCCGGCCGACAGGGGTCGAGCGATGAGCAGTTCTTC. The whole variable domain, filled in from reference TRBV5-1 and TRBJ2-1, reads KAGVTQTPRYLIKTRGQQVTLSCSPISGHRSVSWYQQTPGQGLQFLFEYFSETQRNKGNFPGRFSGRQFSNSRSEMNVSTLELGDSALYLCASSPGRQGSSDEQFFGPGTRLTVL.

V usage is TRBV3-1 and J usage is TRBJ1-2; 9 nucleotides align to TRBD1. CDR1 and CDR2 (germline): LGHDT, YNNKEL (reference sequence). V dropped 0 bases and J dropped 8; count of bases not matched to a gene: 4. This CDR3 contains 14 residues. CDR3 residues: CASSQDPGTGGYTF. CDR3 DNA: TGTGCCAGCAGCCAAGATCCCGGGACAGGGGGCTACACCTTC.

This clonotype has at least ten counts. The genes are TRBV29-1 and TRBJ2-3; D not resolved. Germline-derived CDR1 and CDR2 are SQVTM and ANQGSEA. Between the trimmed V and J ends, which lost 1 base and 5 bases, there was a span of 10 bases. The CDR3 is 13 residues long. CDR3: CSVEAIPIDTQYF. In nucleotides, the CDR3 is TGCAGCGTTGAAGCTATACCGATAGATACGCAGTATTTT.

The chain uses TRBV12-3 or TRBV12-4 and TRBJ2-3; D remains unclear. V lost 0 bases and J lost 4, with 8 bases in between. CDR3 length: 14 amino acids. The CDR3 protein is CASSLAGAPDTQYF. CDR3 DNA sequence: TGTGCCAGCAGTTTAGCCGGTGCCCCAGATACGCAGTATTTT.

This clonotype occurred a few times. The rearrangement links TRBV4-2 to TRBJ2-3, with D possibly called TRBD1 or TRBD2 (7 bases each). Trimming took off 4 bases at V and 2 bases at J, with 13 bases between the two ends. CDR1 and CDR2 from the germline V gene are LGHNA and YNFKEQ. This CDR3 contains 15 residues. The CDR3 DNA is TGTGCCAGCAGCCGAGCAGGGGGGGCCACAGATACGCAGTATTTT. It is translated as CASSRAGGATDTQYF.

This clonotype was seen only a few times. The J gene is TRBJ1-1, the V gene TRBV6-5; 8 positions match TRBD1. The CDR3 spans 15 residues. Germline lookup yields CDR1 MNHEY and CDR2 SVGAGI. The V segment lost 6 bases and the J segment 0 bases; nucleotides outside the gene matches: 6. The CDR3 is CASRGLTGVNTEAFF. The CDR3 coding sequence is TGTGCCAGCAGGGGGTTGACAGGGGTGAACACTGAAGCTTTCTTT.